This T cell receptor (beta chain) comes out of a study of T cells in Graves' hyperthyroidism and ophthalmopathy. The TCR beta CDR3 regions underwent amplification using RNA transcripts as the source. The study used the HTBI primer set for a first-round RT-PCR of the TCR CDR3. TCRdb re-called the multiplex PCR reads through MiXCR, storing one row per CDR3 protein. The table has around 50,000 distinct CDR3 sequences, 48% seen once; the top ten hold about 8.9%. In germline, CDR1 is SQVTM, CDR2 ANQGSEA. This CDR3 has 14 amino acids. Turning to this clonotype: As yet, its antigen is unknown. A junction boundary mismatches the germline segment, possibly from a read error.

General study findings and limits: Patients with ophthalmopathy were separated from those with stable hyperthyroidism by a 13 V-J model. Blood also showed most of the thyroid clonotypes that were expanded above 0.001.

The sequencing sample was made of blood. V and J are TRBV29-1 and TRBJ2-3, with 7 bases that match TRBD1. The origin of this receptor is a woman in her forties or fifties with Graves' ophthalmopathy. The CDR3 sequence is CSVEQPTGTDTQYF. CDR3 nucleotides: TGCAGCGTTGAACAACCCACAGGGACAGATACACAGTATTTT.